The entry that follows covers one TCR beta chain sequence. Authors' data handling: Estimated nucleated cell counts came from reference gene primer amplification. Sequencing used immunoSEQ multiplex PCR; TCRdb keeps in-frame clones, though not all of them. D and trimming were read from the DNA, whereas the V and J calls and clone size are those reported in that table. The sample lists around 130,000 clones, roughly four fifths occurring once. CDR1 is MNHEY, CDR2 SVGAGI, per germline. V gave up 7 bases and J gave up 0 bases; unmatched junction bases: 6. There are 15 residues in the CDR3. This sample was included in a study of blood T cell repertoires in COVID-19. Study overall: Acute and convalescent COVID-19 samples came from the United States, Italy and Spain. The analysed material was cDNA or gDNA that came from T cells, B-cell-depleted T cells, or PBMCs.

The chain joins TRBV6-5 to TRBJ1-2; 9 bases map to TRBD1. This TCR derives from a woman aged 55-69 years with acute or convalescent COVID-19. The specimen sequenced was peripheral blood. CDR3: CASTGTGKANYGYTF. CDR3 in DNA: TGTGCCAGCACCGGGACAGGGAAAGCTAACTATGGCTACACCTTC.